A single sample gave rise to the 9 T cell receptor beta chains below, sequenced in a study of CD8 T cells in ankylosing spondylitis (dated by TCRdb to about 2017). Library preparation used 5' RACE. Sequencing used an Illumina HiSeq 2500. TCRdb reprocessing: public reads trimmed at Q25 with fastp, clones called with MiXCR, in-frame beta chains kept. Records with the same CDR3 protein are collapsed into one entry carrying the most frequent genes and DNA. The sample yields approximately 110,000 distinct CDR3 sequences; about 24% were counted once. Roughly an eighth of the sample rests with the top ten. Sequencing was performed on synovial fluid, either unsorted or a sorted T cell fraction (not recorded which). The receptor set was obtained from a male donor with ankylosing spondylitis.

This clonotype has a handful of counts. The chain uses TRBV29-1 and TRBJ2-2; 10 bases match TRBD1. J lost 4 bases, V lost 5 bases, and 1 base had no gene match. Germline CDR1 is SQVTM and CDR2 is ANQGSEA. This CDR3 region has 13 residues. CDR3 sequence: CSVWTGGTGELFF. DNA for the CDR3: TGCAGCGTTTGGACAGGGGGCACCGGGGAGCTGTTTTTT.

V usage is TRBV7-8 and J usage is TRBJ2-5, with 7 nucleotides matching TRBD2. CDR1 and CDR2 (germline): SGHVS, FQNEAQ. The ends lost 5 bases at V and 7 bases at J; junction bases unmatched: 7. The CDR3 is 13 residues long. The CDR3 DNA reads TGTGCCAGCAGCCCCAGGGAGGGTGGGACCCAGTACTTC. It specifies CASSPREGGTQYF.

The rearrangement joins TRBV20-1 to TRBJ1-2, with D hard to call. CDR1 and CDR2 (germline): DFQATT, SNEGSKA (reference sequence). The CDR3 has 15 residues. Trimming removed 0 bases from V and 2 bases from J, with 13 bases in between. The CDR3 DNA follows: TGCAGTGCTAGAGATCCGACCTTTCGGAACTATGGCTACACCTTC. It yields the protein CSARDPTFRNYGYTF.

The chain joins TRBV7-7 to TRBJ2-5; maybe TRBD2 (6 bases). Germline assignment: CDR1 SSHAT and CDR2 FNYEAQ (reference sequence). The CDR3 sequence is 15 residues long. Trimming took 4 bases from V and 0 from J, leaving 12 bases between them. In nucleotides, the CDR3 is TGTGCCAGCAGCTACACCCGGGACTACCAAGAGACCCAGTACTTC. This encodes CASSYTRDYQETQYF. Looking up the rest from reference TRBV7-7 and TRBJ2-5 gives the full variable domain: GAGVSQSPRYKVTKRGQDVTLRCDPISSHATLYWYQQALGQGPEFLTYFNYEAQPDKSGLPSDRFSAERPEGSISTLTIQRTEQRDSAMYRCASSYTRDYQETQYFGPGTRLLVL.

This chain connects TRBV29-1 to TRBJ2-5, with 7 bases that match TRBD2. Germline assignment: CDR1 SQVTM and CDR2 ANQGSEA. With 6 bases clipped from V and 3 bases from J, the junction kept 7 bases outside the gene matches. CDR3 length: 13 amino acids. CDR3 sequence reads: CSVGGSSEETQYF. For the CDR3, the DNA is TGCAGCGTGGGGGGGTCATCGGAAGAGACCCAGTACTTC.

This clonotype was detected a few times. The CDR3 loop is CSVGAGEETQYF. The CDR3 bases are TGCAGCGTTGGAGCGGGAGAGGAGACCCAGTACTTC. This chain connects TRBV29-1 to TRBJ2-5; TRBD2 aligns across 8 bases. J lost 5 bases, V lost 4 bases, and 3 bases had no gene match. Germline V CDR1 and CDR2: SQVTM, ANQGSEA. The CDR3 length is 12 residues.

J is TRBJ2-7 and V is TRBV5-5; D is uncertain. The germline CDR1 and CDR2 sequences are SGHKS and YYEKEE (reference sequence). CDR3 length: 13 residues. The V end was cut by 0 bases, the J end by 3 bases, with 7 bases between. CDR3 in amino acids: CASSLAGLYEQYV. The CDR3 DNA reads TGTGCCAGCAGCTTGGCAGGCCTCTACGAGCAGTACGTC.

The chain has TRBV20-1 and TRBJ2-7, with TRBD2 matching over 9 bases. CDR1 is DFQATT, CDR2 SNEGSKA, per germline (reference sequence). After removal of 8 bases from V and 5 bases from J, the junction contained 10 bases not matched to a gene. This CDR3 spans 13 amino acids. The CDR3 DNA reads TGCAGTCTTATGTTAGCGGGAGTGAACGAGCAGTACTTC. As protein: CSLMLAGVNEQYF.

The chain couples TRBV5-1 to TRBJ2-5; 7 positions match TRBD1. J lost 5 bases, V lost 0 bases, and 4 bases had no gene match. The length of the CDR3 is 14 residues. The germline V gene has CDR1 SGHRS and CDR2 YFSETQ. CDR3 sequence: CASSLGGGRETQYF. The CDR3 DNA sequence: TGCGCCAGCAGCTTGGGAGGGGGCAGGGAGACCCAGTACTTC.